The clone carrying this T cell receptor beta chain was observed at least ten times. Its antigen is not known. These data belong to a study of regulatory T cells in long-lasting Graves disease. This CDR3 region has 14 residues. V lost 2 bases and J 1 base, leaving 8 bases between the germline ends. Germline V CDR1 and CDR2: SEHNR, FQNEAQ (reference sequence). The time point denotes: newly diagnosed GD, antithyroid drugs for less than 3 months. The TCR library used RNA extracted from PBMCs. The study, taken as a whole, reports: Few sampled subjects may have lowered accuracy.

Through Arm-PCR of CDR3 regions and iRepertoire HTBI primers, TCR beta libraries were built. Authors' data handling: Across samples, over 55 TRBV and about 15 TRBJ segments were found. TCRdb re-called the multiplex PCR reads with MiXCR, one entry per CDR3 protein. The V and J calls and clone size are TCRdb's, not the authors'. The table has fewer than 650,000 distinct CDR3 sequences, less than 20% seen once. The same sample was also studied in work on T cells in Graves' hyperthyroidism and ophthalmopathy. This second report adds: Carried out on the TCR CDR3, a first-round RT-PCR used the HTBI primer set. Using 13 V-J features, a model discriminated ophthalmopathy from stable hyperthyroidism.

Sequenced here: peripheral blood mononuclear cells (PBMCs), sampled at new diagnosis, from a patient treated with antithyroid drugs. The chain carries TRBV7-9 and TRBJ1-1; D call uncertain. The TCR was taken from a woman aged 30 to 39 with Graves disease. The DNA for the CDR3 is TGTGCCAGCAGCTTATTAACTGAGAACACTGAAGCTTTCTTT. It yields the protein CASSLLTENTEAFF. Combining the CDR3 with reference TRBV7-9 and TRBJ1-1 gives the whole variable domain DTGVSQNPRHKITKRGQNVTFRCDPISEHNRLYWYRQTLGQGPEFLTYFQNEAQLEKSRLLSDRFSAERPKGSFSTLEIQRTEQGDSAMYLCASSLLTENTEAFFGQGTRLTVV.